These 3 T cell receptor beta chains were sequenced from one sample in a study of T cells in Graves' hyperthyroidism and ophthalmopathy. Regions amplified from RNA transcripts were the TCR beta CDR3 regions. TCR CDR3 underwent first-round RT-PCR with the HTBI primer set. TCRdb reprocessed the multiplex PCR reads via MiXCR and lists one record per CDR3 protein. The repertoire holds around 110,000 distinct CDR3 sequences, with roughly 15% as singletons. The sequencing sample was made of blood. The origin of the receptors is a woman aged 50 to 60 with Graves' hyperthyroidism.

This clonotype appeared many times. The V gene is TRBV14, the J gene TRBJ2-5; no definite D call. CDR1 is SGHDN, CDR2 FVKESK, per germline. Trimming cost V 1 base and J 5 bases, with 5 bases left between them. The CDR3 contains 12 residues. The CDR3 nucleotides are TGTGCCAGCAGCCAAGTGGGGGAGACCCAGTACTTC. It specifies CASSQVGETQYF.

The chain uses TRBV13 and TRBJ2-5; possible D gene TRBD2, 6 bases. This CDR3 is 18 amino acids long. CDR1 is PRHDT, CDR2 FYEKMQ, per germline (reference sequence). V was shortened by 6 bases and J by 0 bases, with 23 bases between the two germline ends. The CDR3 DNA is TGTGCCAGCAGTTACCGGGCGGGGCAACGTGCGAACCAAGAGACCCAGTACTTC. It translates to CASSYRAGQRANQETQYF.

The V call is TRBV6-2 or TRBV6-3, the J call TRBJ1-1, with TRBD1 matching 8 bases. The CDR3 consists of 14 residues. Trimming at V came to 5 bases and at J to 6 bases, leaving 8 bases not matched to a gene. Germline V gene data show CDR1 as MNHEY and CDR2 as SVGEGT. Here the CDR3 reads CASSAWTGSAEAFF. The CDR3 DNA is TGTGCCAGCAGTGCCTGGACAGGGTCGGCTGAAGCTTTCTTT.